This TCR beta chain is drawn from a study of T cells in Graves' hyperthyroidism and ophthalmopathy. Study-wide results and caveats: Onset of ophthalmopathy came a median approximately 6.9 months after the model predicted it.

There are many counts of this clonotype. Its specificity is not known. The CDR3 runs to 13 residues. Trimming shortened V by 10 bases and J by 2 bases, and 14 bases separated the two germline ends. Germline-derived CDR1 and CDR2 are ENHRY and SYGVKD. Lactation, pregnancy, other autoimmune disease or uncontrolled infection excluded patients. RNA transcripts yielded amplified TCR beta CDR3 regions. With the HTBI primer set, the TCR CDR3 went through a first round of RT-PCR. TCRdb passed the multiplex PCR reads through MiXCR, listing each CDR3 protein once. The data contain nearly 750,000 distinct CDR3 sequences, about 35% of them singletons.

Sequenced: blood. The receptor was derived from a woman aged 40 to 49 with Graves' hyperthyroidism. V usage is TRBV10-3 and J usage is TRBJ2-5, with D perhaps matching TRBD2 (6 bases). CDR3 sequence (DNA): TGTGCCAACGCACGGGAGAAACAAGAGACCCAGTACTTC. Encoded protein: CANAREKQETQYF.